Following are 6 T cell receptor beta chains from one sample sequenced in a study of beta chain features in type 1 diabetes (dated by TCRdb to 2016 to 2018). The library came from the immunoSEQ multiplex PCR assay. The entire isolated RNA was reverse transcribed using the High Capacity cDNA Reverse Transcription Kit, and thus expressed TCRB transcripts were sequenced. TCRdb carries this immuneACCESS record with in-frame sequences only. Its versions omit some clonotypes, under half of them owing to an unresolved V gene in the studies checked, with the rest unexplained. In this sample the table shows some 900,000 clones, under 20% of which occur a single time. The biggest ten clones account for about 0.025% of the sample. The source material was naive CD4+ T cells from blood. The cell subset or site label of this sample denotes: true naive CD4+ T cells. The receptors stem from a woman aged 18 to 35 in good health.

This clone occurred a few times. This chain uses TRBV19 with TRBJ1-2; no clear D. This CDR3 spans 15 amino acids. Trimming removed 0 bases at V and 5 bases at J, with 13 bases between. Germline lookup yields CDR1 LNHDA and CDR2 SQIVND (reference sequence). CDR3 nucleotide sequence: TGTGCCAGTAGTATAGAAGGCCGGTTGGGATATGGCTACACCTTC. Amino acids: CASSIEGRLGYGYTF.

This clone showed up just a few times. J is TRBJ2-7 and V is TRBV5-1, with TRBD1 identical over 11 bases. The CDR3 is 14 amino acids. The germline V gene has CDR1 SGHRS and CDR2 YFSETQ. After removal of 0 bases from V and 12 bases from J, the junction contained 8 bases not matched to a gene. As DNA, the CDR3 is TGCGCCAGCAGCTTGGGTCCGGGACAGGGGGAACGGTACTTC. Amino acids: CASSLGPGQGERYF.

This clone was counted a few times. This rearrangement joins TRBV4-2 to TRBJ2-1; 13 bases match TRBD2. With 3 bases clipped from V and 6 bases from J, the junction kept 11 bases outside the gene matches. The CDR3 covers 18 residues. Germline values: CDR1 LGHNA, CDR2 YNFKEQ. In nucleotides, the CDR3 is TGTGCCAGCAGCCATCCACTAGCGGGAGGGCCGGTTCGCAATGAGCAGTTCTTC. It yields the protein CASSHPLAGGPVRNEQFF.

A few counts support this clone. The chain has TRBV5-1 and TRBJ2-6; D tentatively reads TRBD1 or TRBD2 (5 bases each). Trimming stripped 4 bases from V and 0 bases from J, with 23 bases between. CDR1 is SGHRS, CDR2 YFSETQ, per germline. This CDR3 region has 20 residues. In nucleotides, the CDR3 is TGCGCCAGCAGCCTACTGGGAGAACTTGGGGGAAGCTCTGGGGCCAACGTCCTGACTTTC. It codes for CASSLLGELGGSSGANVLTF.

The chain uses TRBV7-6 and TRBJ2-7, with 14 bases that match TRBD2. Germline V CDR1 and CDR2: SGHVS, FNYEAQ. The J segment lost 3 bases and the V segment lost 5 bases, leaving 6 bases of the junction unmatched. The CDR3 totals 16 residues. The chain's CDR3 is CASSLGLAGDDYEQYF. CDR3 bases: TGTGCCAGCAGCCTGGGACTAGCGGGAGATGACTACGAGCAGTACTTC.

This clone was found a few times. The chain couples TRBV11-2 to TRBJ2-1; D uncertain. This CDR3 comprises 14 residues. CDR1 is SGHAT, CDR2 FQNNGV, per germline. V was shortened by 1 base and J by 6 bases, with 10 bases between the two germline ends. CDR3 in DNA: TGTGCCAGCAGCTTAGTAACCCTTCGCAATGAGCAGTTCTTC. This sequence encodes CASSLVTLRNEQFF. The entire variable domain, with the rest obtained from reference TRBV11-2 and TRBJ2-1, is as follows: EAGVAQSPRYKIIEKRQSVAFWCNPISGHATLYWYQQILGQGPKLLIQFQNNGVVDDSQLPKDRFSAERLKGVDSTLKIQPAKLEDSAVYLCASSLVTLRNEQFFGPGTRLTVL.